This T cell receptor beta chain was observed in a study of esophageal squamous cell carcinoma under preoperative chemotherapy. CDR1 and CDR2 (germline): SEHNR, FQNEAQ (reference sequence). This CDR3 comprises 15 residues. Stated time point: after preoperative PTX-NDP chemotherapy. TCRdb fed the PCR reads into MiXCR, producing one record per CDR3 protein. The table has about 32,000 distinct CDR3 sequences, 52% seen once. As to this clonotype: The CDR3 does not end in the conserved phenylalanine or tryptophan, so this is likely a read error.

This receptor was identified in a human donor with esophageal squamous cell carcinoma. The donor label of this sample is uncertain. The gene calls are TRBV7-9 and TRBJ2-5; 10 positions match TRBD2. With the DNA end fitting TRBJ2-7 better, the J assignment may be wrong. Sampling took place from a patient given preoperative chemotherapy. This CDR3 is CASSLGTSGEDEQYC. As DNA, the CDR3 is TGTGCCAGCAGCTTAGGGACTAGCGGTGAGGACGAGCAGTACTGC.